This T cell receptor beta chain comes out of a study of blood T cell repertoires in COVID-19. On the study more broadly: Italy, Spain and the United States were the sources of the convalescent and acute COVID-19 samples. T cells, B-cell-depleted T cells, or PBMCs provided the cDNA or gDNA that served as material.

In the original analysis: Reference gene primer amplification gave nucleated cell count estimates. Sequencing used immunoSEQ multiplex PCR; TCRdb keeps in-frame clones, though not all of them. The V and J calls and clone size are taken from that table; D and trimming were inferred from the DNA. The sample has some 41,000 clones, approximately 91% seen once; the top ten hold 5% to 7%. Trimming at V came to 0 bases and at J to 4 bases, leaving 9 bases not matched to a gene. Germline loops: CDR1 LGHNA, CDR2 YNFKEQ. This CDR3 contains 17 residues. The rearrangement uses TRBV4-2 and TRBJ2-1; 7 bases map to TRBD2. The material sequenced was peripheral blood. This sequence was found in a human donor in a cohort sampled during active COVID-19. The CDR3 sequence is CASSQDRGGLEYNEQFF. The CDR3 nucleotides read TGTGCCAGCAGCCAAGATCGGGGCGGACTAGAGTACAATGAGCAGTTCTTC.